This is a list of T cell receptor beta chains from one sample in a study of Ad26.COV2.S vaccination and SARS-CoV-2 variants. Measured with immunoSEQ multiplex PCR; TCRdb has only the in-frame clones, and not every one. The sample has about 410,000 clones, approximately 86% seen once. Sequencing used peripheral blood, obtained in a trial of Ad26.COV2.S vaccine versus placebo. Source of these receptors: a person aged 18 to 59 who received the Ad26.COV2.S COVID-19 vaccine or a placebo. The CDR3 runs from the conserved cysteine through the conserved F or W. D genes are given only for firm matches. Some rows have no size entry. The others give once, few or many, or a class for an expanded clone.

D gene	J gene	V gene	CDR3 length	clone size	CDR3 protein	CDR3 DNA
-	TRBJ1-5	TRBV16	17	-	CASSQSSTGLSNQPQHF	TGTGCCAGCAGCCAATCAAGCACGGGGCTGAGCAATCAGCCCCAGCATTTT
-	TRBJ1-5	TRBV12-5	16	-	CASGAPPVRAGQPQHF	TGTGCTAGTGGTGCTCCCCCCGTCAGGGCGGGCCAGCCCCAGCATTTT
TRBD1	TRBJ2-3	TRBV5-1	15	-	CASSRGGAGTDTQYF	TGCGCCAGCAGCAGAGGGGGCGCTGGCACAGATACGCAGTATTTT
-	TRBJ2-7	TRBV7-9	12	-	CASSFGDYEQYF	TGTGCCAGCAGCTTCGGGGATTACGAGCAGTACTTC
-	TRBJ2-7	TRBV28	14	-	CASATSGGANEQYF	TGTGCCAGCGCGACCTCAGGGGGGGCGAACGAGCAGTACTTC
-	TRBJ2-1	TRBV6-5	14	-	CATRGVGPYNEQFF	TGTGCCACCAGGGGGGTAGGCCCCTACAATGAGCAGTTCTTC
-	TRBJ2-3	TRBV6-1	16	-	CASSELAQGETDTQYF	TGTGCCAGCAGTGAACTCGCCCAGGGAGAGACAGATACGCAGTATTTT
TRBD1	TRBJ2-1	TRBV5-6	19	-	CASSLFRGGQLFSYNEQFF	TGTGCCAGCAGCTTGTTTCGTGGGGGACAGTTGTTCTCCTACAATGAGCAGTTCTTC
-	TRBJ1-4	TRBV10-3	15	-	CAISPRDPPREKLFF	TGTGCCATCAGCCCCCGGGACCCACCCCGGGAAAAACTGTTTTTT
TRBD1	TRBJ1-6	TRBV11-2	14	-	CASSLDRGNSPLHF	TGTGCCAGCAGCCTAGACAGGGGTAATTCACCCCTCCACTTT
-	TRBJ1-3	TRBV18	15	-	CASSPSQGTGNTIYF	TGTGCCAGCTCACCAAGCCAGGGCACTGGAAACACCATATATTTT
-	TRBJ1-1	TRBV28	14	-	CASSLLRVRVEAFF	TGTGCCAGCAGTTTACTCCGGGTCCGGGTTGAAGCTTTCTTT
-	TRBJ1-1	TRBV20-1	15	-	CSACGTGGVNTEAFF	TGCAGTGCTTGTGGAACAGGAGGGGTGAACACTGAAGCTTTCTTT
-	TRBJ1-5	TRBV19	14	-	CASADWDVGQPQHF	TGTGCCAGTGCCGACTGGGACGTAGGTCAGCCCCAGCATTTT
-	TRBJ2-5	TRBV7-2	14	-	CASSPADSRETQYF	TGTGCCAGCAGCCCCGCGGACAGCCGGGAGACCCAGTACTTC
-	TRBJ2-7	TRBV7-6	13	once	CASSLSRSYEQYF	TGTGCCAGCAGCTTGTCCAGATCCTACGAGCAGTACTTC
TRBD1	TRBJ2-7	TRBV19	16	-	CASSSTPGQGNYEQYF	TGTGCCAGTAGTAGCACTCCGGGACAGGGTAACTACGAGCAGTACTTC
-	TRBJ2-7	TRBV7-9	10	-	CASSPFWQYF	TGTGCCAGCAGCCCCTTTTGGCAGTACTTC
TRBD1	TRBJ1-1	TRBV5-4	16	-	CASSFVIHRGLTEAFF	TGTGCCAGCAGCTTTGTCATCCACAGGGGGCTCACTGAAGCTTTCTTT
-	TRBJ1-2	TRBV6-2/TRBV6-3	15	-	CASSYASGQWFGYTF	TGTGCCAGCAGTTACGCCTCCGGACAGTGGTTTGGCTACACCTTC
TRBD1	TRBJ2-1	TRBV7-2	14	-	CASSSWTGENEQFF	TGTGCCAGCAGCTCCTGGACAGGGGAGAATGAGCAGTTCTTC
-	TRBJ1-2	TRBV18	14	-	CASSPAGSVYGYTF	TGTGCCAGCTCACCCGCAGGCTCCGTCTATGGCTACACCTTC
-	TRBJ1-3	TRBV19	15	-	CASSIEGILGNTIYF	TGTGCCAGTAGTATTGAAGGGATCCTTGGAAACACCATATATTTT
TRBD1	TRBJ2-7	TRBV2	14	-	CASSDPRQGWEQYF	TGTGCCAGCAGTGACCCCCGACAGGGGTGGGAACAGTACTTC
-	TRBJ2-1	TRBV24-1	13	-	CATRDSDYNEQFF	TGTGCCACCAGGGACAGCGATTACAATGAGCAGTTCTTC
-	TRBJ1-2	TRBV11-2	13	-	CASSLSQGGGYTF	TGTGCCAGCAGCTTAAGTCAGGGCGGTGGCTACACCTTC
TRBD2	TRBJ2-5	TRBV14	17	-	CASSLRRGLAGQETQYF	TGTGCCAGCAGCCTCCGCCGTGGACTAGCGGGACAAGAGACCCAGTACTTC
TRBD2	TRBJ2-1	TRBV5-1	15	-	CASSLDTGGPYEQFF	TGCGCCAGCAGCTTGGACACGGGGGGGCCCTATGAGCAGTTCTTC
-	TRBJ1-2	TRBV19	13	-	CASSIEGTYGYTF	TGTGCCAGTAGTATTGAAGGAACCTATGGCTACACCTTC
-	TRBJ1-1	TRBV2	15	-	CASSADRLMNTEAFF	TGTGCCAGCAGTGCGGACAGACTAATGAACACTGAAGCTTTCTTT
-	TRBJ2-4	TRBV19	15	-	CASSSATVAKNIQYF	TGTGCCAGTAGTTCGGCGACGGTAGCCAAAAACATTCAGTACTTC
-	TRBJ1-2	TRBV2	18	-	CASSEIVTVGTGSYGYTF	TGTGCCAGCAGTGAAATTGTAACTGTCGGGACGGGGAGCTATGGCTACACCTTC
-	TRBJ1-1	TRBV5-1	15	-	CASSPDRRMNTEAFF	TGCGCCAGCAGCCCCGACCGTCGGATGAACACTGAAGCTTTCTTT
-	TRBJ2-6	TRBV18	15	once	CASSPQGTGANVLTF	TGTGCCAGCTCACCCCAGGGGACTGGGGCCAACGTCCTGACTTTC
TRBD1	TRBJ1-1	TRBV5-1	15	once	CASSLGKTGGPEAFF	TGCGCCAGCAGCTTGGGGAAGACAGGGGGGCCTGAAGCTTTCTTT
TRBD1	TRBJ1-1	TRBV19	15	-	CASSSPTGLYTEAFF	TGTGCCAGTAGTTCCCCGACAGGGCTCTACACTGAAGCTTTCTTT
-	TRBJ2-1	TRBV4-3	15	-	CASSRDPNSYNEQFF	TGCGCCAGCAGCCGAGACCCGAACTCCTACAATGAGCAGTTCTTC
-	TRBJ2-3	TRBV15	16	-	CATSRDTRGARDTQYF	TGTGCCACCAGCAGAGATACTCGGGGGGCAAGGGATACGCAGTATTTT
TRBD2	TRBJ2-7	TRBV25-1	18	many	CASSEPLTSTSGGYEQYF	TGTGCCAGCAGTGAACCCCTCACGTCGACTAGCGGGGGCTACGAGCAGTACTTC
-	TRBJ2-3	TRBV5-1	17	once	CASSLRSSRGLTDTQYF	TGCGCCAGCAGCTTAAGGTCGTCGCGGGGGCTCACAGATACGCAGTATTTT
TRBD2	TRBJ2-1	TRBV12-5	13	-	CASRTSGDYEQFF	TGTGCTAGCAGGACTAGCGGGGACTATGAGCAGTTCTTC
-	TRBJ1-6	TRBV18	18	-	CASSPDSPMKGGGSPLHF	TGTGCCAGCTCACCTGATTCACCAATGAAGGGAGGTGGTTCACCCCTCCACTTT
-	TRBJ2-1	TRBV28	13	once	CASSPEGNPEQFF	TGTGCCAGCAGTCCCGAGGGTAACCCAGAGCAGTTCTTC
-	TRBJ2-3	TRBV27	16	-	CASSLARTRGADTQYF	TGTGCCAGCAGTTTAGCGAGGACACGAGGGGCAGATACGCAGTATTTT
-	TRBJ1-6	TRBV7-2	14	few	CASSSLPVVSPLHF	TGTGCCAGCAGCTCCTTACCAGTAGTTTCACCCCTCCACTTT
-	TRBJ1-4	TRBV4-1	14	once	CASSQPGTNEKLFF	TGCGCCAGCAGCCAGCCGGGAACTAATGAAAAACTGTTTTTT